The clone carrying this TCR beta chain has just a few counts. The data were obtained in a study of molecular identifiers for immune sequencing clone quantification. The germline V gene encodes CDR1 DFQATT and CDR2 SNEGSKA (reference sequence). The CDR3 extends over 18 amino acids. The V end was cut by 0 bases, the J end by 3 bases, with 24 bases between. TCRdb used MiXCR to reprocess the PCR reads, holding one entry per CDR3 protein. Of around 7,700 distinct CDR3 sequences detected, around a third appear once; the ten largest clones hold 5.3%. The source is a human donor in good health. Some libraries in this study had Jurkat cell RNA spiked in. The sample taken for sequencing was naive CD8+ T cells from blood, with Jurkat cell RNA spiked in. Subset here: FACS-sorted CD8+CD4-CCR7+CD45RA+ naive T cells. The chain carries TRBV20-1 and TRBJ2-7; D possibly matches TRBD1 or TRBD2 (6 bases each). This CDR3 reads CSARDTVGRGRRGYEQYF. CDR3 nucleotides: TGCAGTGCTAGAGACACTGTAGGTCGGGGGCGCCGTGGCTACGAGCAGTACTTC.